This TCR beta chain was identified in a study of blood T cell repertoires in COVID-19. CDR3 size: 14 residues. Trimming pared 5 bases from V and 2 bases from J, leaving 11 bases between. The germline CDR1 and CDR2 sequences are SGHVS and FQNEAQ. Cohort placement rested on clinical history that participants reported themselves. Only in-frame clones appear in the TCRdb table, and some are missing; sequencing was by immunoSEQ multiplex PCR. The sample gives fewer than 300,000 clones, 70% to 90% of which show up once; roughly 4.3% is in the top ten. This clonotype originated in a woman aged 25 to 45 who had recovered from COVID-19. The chain carries TRBV7-8 and TRBJ2-3, with D possibly TRBD1 on 5 matching bases. What was sequenced was PBMCs or T cells enriched from blood (not recorded which). The chain's CDR3 is CASSPRASTDTQYF. In nucleotides, the CDR3 is TGTGCCAGCAGCCCCAGGGCCTCCACAGATACGCAGTATTTT.